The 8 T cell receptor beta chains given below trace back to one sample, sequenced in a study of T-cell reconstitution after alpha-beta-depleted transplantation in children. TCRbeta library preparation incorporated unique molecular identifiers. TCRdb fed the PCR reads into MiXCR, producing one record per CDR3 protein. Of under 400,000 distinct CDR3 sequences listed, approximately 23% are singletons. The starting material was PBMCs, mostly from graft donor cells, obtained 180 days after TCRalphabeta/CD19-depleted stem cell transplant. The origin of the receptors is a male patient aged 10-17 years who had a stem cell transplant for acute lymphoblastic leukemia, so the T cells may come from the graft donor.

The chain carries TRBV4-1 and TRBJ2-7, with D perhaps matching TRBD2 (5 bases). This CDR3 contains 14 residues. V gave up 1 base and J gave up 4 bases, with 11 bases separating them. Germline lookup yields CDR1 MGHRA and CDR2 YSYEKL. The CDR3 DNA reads TGCGCCAGCAGCCAAGTAGAGGGATCGTACGAGCAGTACTTC. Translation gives CASSQVEGSYEQYF.

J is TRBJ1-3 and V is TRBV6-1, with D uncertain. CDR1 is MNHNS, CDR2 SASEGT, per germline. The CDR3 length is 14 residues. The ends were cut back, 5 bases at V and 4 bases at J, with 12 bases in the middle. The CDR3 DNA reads TGTGCCAGCAGTCGCAACGGGAGAGGAAACACCATATATTTT. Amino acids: CASSRNGRGNTIYF.

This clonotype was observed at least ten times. The CDR3 sequence: CASSQVGVFLNYEQYF. CDR3 nucleotides: TGTGCCAGCAGCCAAGTTGGTGTCTTCCTAAACTACGAGCAGTACTTC. The chain uses TRBV4-2 and TRBJ2-7; D remains ambiguous. The germline gives CDR1 LGHNA, CDR2 YNFKEQ. The CDR3 is 16 amino acids. Trimming left V 1 base short and J 3 bases short, with 16 bases between.

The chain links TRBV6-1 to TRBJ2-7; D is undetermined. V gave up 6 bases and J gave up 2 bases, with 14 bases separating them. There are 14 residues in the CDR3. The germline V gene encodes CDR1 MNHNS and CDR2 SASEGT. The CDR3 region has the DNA TGTGCCAGCAGCATTGACCGCACTACCTACGAGCAGTACTTC. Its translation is CASSIDRTTYEQYF.

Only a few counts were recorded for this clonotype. The CDR3 sequence: CASSEWAGSSGANVLTF. The CDR3 DNA reads as TGTGCCAGCAGTGAGTGGGCAGGGTCCTCTGGGGCCAACGTCCTGACTTTC. The chain joins TRBV6-1 to TRBJ2-6, with TRBD1 as a possible D gene (5 bases). The CDR3 consists of 17 residues. Deletions cut 3 bases from V and 0 bases from J, with 12 bases between. Germline CDR1 MNHNS, CDR2 SASEGT.

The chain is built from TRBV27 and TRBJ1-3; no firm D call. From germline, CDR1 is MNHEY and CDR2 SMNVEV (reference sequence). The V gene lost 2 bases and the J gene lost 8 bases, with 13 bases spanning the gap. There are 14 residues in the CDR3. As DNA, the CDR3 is TGTGCCAGCAGTTTAAACCCAGCGTTGGACACCATATATTTT. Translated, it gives CASSLNPALDTIYF.

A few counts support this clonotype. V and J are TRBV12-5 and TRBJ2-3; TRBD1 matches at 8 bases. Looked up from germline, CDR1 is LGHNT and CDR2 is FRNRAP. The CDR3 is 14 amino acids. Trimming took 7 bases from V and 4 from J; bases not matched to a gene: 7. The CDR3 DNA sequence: TGTGCTAGTGAATACGGACAGGGCCCAGATACGCAGTATTTT. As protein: CASEYGQGPDTQYF.

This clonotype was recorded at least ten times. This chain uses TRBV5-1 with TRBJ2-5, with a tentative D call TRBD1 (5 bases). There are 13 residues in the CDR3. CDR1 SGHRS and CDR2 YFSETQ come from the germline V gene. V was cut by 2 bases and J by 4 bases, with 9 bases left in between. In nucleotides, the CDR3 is TGCGCCAGCAGCTTCGGGCAGGGAGAGACCCAGTACTTC. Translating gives CASSFGQGETQYF.